These T cell receptor beta chains were read from a single sample in a study of identical twins. TCRdb redid the calling of the 5' RACE reads with MiXCR, one entry per CDR3 protein. The sample shows approximately 630,000 distinct CDR3 sequences, just over 7% of them seen only once. These data also formed part of another study, on yellow fever vaccine responses in identical twins.

The sample consisted of PBMCs. Source of these receptors: a young woman in good health. Each CDR3 is given with its conserved first and last residue. A D gene is named only where the DNA matches it firmly. Expanded clones get a size class; other rows say once, few or many, or leave the size out.

cdr3_aa cdr3_nt v_call d_call j_call clone_size
CASSIPQGTSGRGTW TGTGCCAGCAGCATCCCTCAAGGCACTAGCGGGAGGGGAACGTGG TRBV21-1 . TRBJ2-7 many
CASSLTERNEQFF TGTGCCAGCAGCCTGACGGAGCGGAATGAGCAGTTCTTC TRBV3-1 . TRBJ2-1 many
CASRGTGVNEQYF TGTGCCAGCAGAGGGACAGGGGTTAACGAGCAGTACTTC TRBV2 TRBD1 TRBJ2-7 few
CSVGFASKTQYF TGCAGTGTCGGCTTTGCGTCCAAGACCCAGTACTTC TRBV20-1 . TRBJ2-5 few
CASSTPGTSFGESYEQYF TGTGCCAGCAGCACCCCCGGGACTAGCTTCGGGGAATCCTACGAGCAGTACTTC TRBV11-2 TRBD2 TRBJ2-7 many
CSARVTSGTSGRRNEQYF TGCAGTGCTAGAGTCACCTCCGGGACTAGCGGGAGAAGGAACGAGCAGTACTTC TRBV20-1 TRBD2 TRBJ2-7 .
CASSLVGQFNQPQHF TGTGCCAGCAGCTTAGTGGGGCAGTTCAATCAGCCCCAGCATTTT TRBV7-2 . TRBJ1-5 few
CASRYTGGPSNEQFF TGCGCCAGCAGGTATACGGGAGGGCCCTCGAATGAGCAGTTCTTC TRBV5-1 TRBD2 TRBJ2-1 few
CAIREDRAYNEQFF TGTGCCATCAGAGAGGACAGGGCCTACAATGAGCAGTTCTTC TRBV10-3 TRBD1 TRBJ2-1 .
CSAIMVETQYF TGCAGTGCCATCATGGTGGAGACCCAGTACTTC TRBV20-1 . TRBJ2-5 many
CASSQAPRGHSGKLFF TGTGCCAGCAGCCAAGCCCCTAGGGGCCATTCGGGAAAACTGTTTTTT TRBV3-1 . TRBJ1-4 few
CASSGAGIAKNIQYF TGTGCCAGCAGTGGGGCGGGGATAGCCAAAAACATTCAGTACTTC TRBV2 . TRBJ2-4 many
CASSPDPTNPTGELFF TGTGCCAGCAGCCCGGACCCAACCAACCCCACCGGGGAGCTGTTTTTT TRBV11-2 . TRBJ2-2 many
CASSQAGGVQETQYF TGCGCCAGCAGCCAGGCAGGGGGGGTCCAAGAGACCCAGTACTTC TRBV5-1 . TRBJ2-5 few
CASSPGHLMDTQYF TGCGCCAGCAGCCCGGGACACCTCATGGATACGCAGTATTTT TRBV4-1 . TRBJ2-3 many